This T cell receptor (beta chain) was captured in a study of identifying expanded T cells in peripheral blood (dated by TCRdb to about 2019). In terms of the full investigation: Four technical replicates, made by sequencing separate aliquots from the same pool of genomic DNA, were compared pairwise. What the research found in general, with its limitations: Both the number of clones called differentially abundant and the false-positive rate were significantly reduced by the beta-binomial model across all healthy-donor time intervals. In all healthy donors, the variance in clone template counts between samples taken around two weeks apart rose significantly as total template count increased. The authors expected that biological variance in healthy repertoires might rise further over much longer intervals, such as months to years. The binomial model flagged roughly 1.2 differentially abundant clones between technical replicates but about 16 over about 2 weeks and over 18 over approximately 4 weeks.

A word on this clone: Its antigen is unknown. Base qualities were left out, and no much larger clone turns up one base away.

TCRbeta CDR3 regions were profiled with the immunoSEQ Assay using bias-controlled multiplex PCR amplification of genomic DNA. The authors processed their data as follows. The absolute abundance of each unique TCRbeta CDR3 region was quantified after sequences were collapsed and filtered. Differential abundance was tested with a binomial (Fisher-equivalent) model and with a beta-binomial model adding time-dependent variance fitted from healthy donors. Clones with fewer than 5 combined templates were excluded, and clones with Benjamini-Hochberg FDR below 0.01 were called differentially abundant. Using the form v = (b*log(k)+a)^2, the beta-binomial variance was modeled as a function of the total template count across the two samples. TCRdb's version of the immuneACCESS table is confined to in-frame rearrangements and falls short of the full clone set. An unresolved V gene accounts for under half of the shortfall where checked; the remainder is of unknown origin. The V and J calls and the clone size are those of that table, but D and trimming were determined from the DNA. The sample table shows around 80,000 clones, and 90% are seen once. The ten largest clones represent 2.5% to 3.5% of the sample.

The trim is 5 bases for V and 6 bases for J, with a gap of 17 bases between the germline ends. The germline V gene provides CDR1 SGHTA and CDR2 FQGNSA. CDR3 length: 15 amino acids, cysteine to phenylalanine. The kept DNA is CDR3 alone, 45 bases in frame from the first base. During the collection period, no immune events, such as infections, were documented for the healthy donors. Healthy-donor blood repertoires served as a training cohort to calibrate time-dependent variance in a beta-binomial model of T-cell clone differential abundance. There were around ten healthy donors in the training cohort, of whom 3 were female and 7 were male. The donors were between roughly 25 and 70 years old, with an average age of roughly 41 years. Whole blood from each healthy donor was obtained from a commercial supplier and was collected at three time points roughly two weeks apart. For immunosequencing, genomic DNA was extracted from unsorted whole blood.

Source material: blood. The sequence links TRBV7-2 to TRBJ1-5, with TRBD1 tentatively as D gene (5 bases match). The receptor comes from a person between 18 and 70 years old in good health. The DNA is as follows: TGTGCCAGCAGCGGGGACTCCCTTCGGTTTCAGCCCCAGCATTTT. It encodes CASSGDSLRFQPQHF.